This T cell receptor (beta chain) is from a study of graft-versus-host responses after intestinal transplantation. Whole-study context: Recipients underwent multivisceral, liver-intestinal, or isolated intestinal transplants.

The CDR3 runs to 14 residues. V shed 0 bases and J shed 0 bases, with 5 bases lying between them. CDR1 MGHRA and CDR2 YSYEKL come from the germline V gene. The data were produced by immunoSEQ multiplex PCR, yet TCRdb's version contains in-frame clones alone and is incomplete. The sample records roughly 98,000 clones, roughly 91% being singletons. Details on this clone: Its antigen is unknown.

Overall study results and limits: Among recipient marrow samples, GvH clones were found; some appeared first in ileum or blood. Early post-transplant HvG declines tracked with peak circulating GvH clone levels.

The clonotype comes from a human donor who was the organ donor for an intestinal transplant. This rearrangement joins TRBV4-1 to TRBJ1-1; D is unresolved. Source: unstimulated CD8+ T cells sorted from spleen or lymph node cells, taken before transplant. The CDR3 region has the DNA TGCGCCAGCAGCCAAGACCGTATGAACACTGAAGCTTTCTTT. Residues: CASSQDRMNTEAFF.